In its sample, the clone carrying this T cell receptor (beta chain) was seen once. Its antigen remains unidentified. The ends were cut back, 6 bases at V and 2 bases at J, with 13 bases in the middle. Germline loops: CDR1 MDHEN, CDR2 SYDVKM. There are 14 residues in the CDR3. The sample comes from a study of regulatory T cells. Study findings and constraints: Skewed V and J usage and few unique V-J pairs marked patient repertoires, most in Tregs. In CD3G-deficient patients, conventional CD4+ T cells were enriched for hydrophobic CDR3 residues at positions 6 and 7.

The PCR used 52 TRBV and 13 TRBJ primers. Produced via immunoSEQ multiplex PCR; TCRdb's table is partial and in-frame only. The data hold around 32,000 clones, with 92% observed a single time. Sequencing used conventional CD4+ T cells sorted from blood. The TCR originated in a person between 18 and 35 years old with CD3G deficiency. V and J are TRBV28 and TRBJ1-1; maybe TRBD1 (5 bases). CDR3 protein: CASRGPGRNTEAFF. CDR3 nucleotide sequence: TGTGCCAGCAGGGGGCCGGGCAGAAACACTGAAGCTTTCTTT. Variable domain in full (rest from reference TRBV28 and TRBJ1-1): DVKVTQSSRYLVKRTGEKVFLECVQDMDHENMFWYRQDPGLGLRLIYFSYDVKMKEKGDIPEGYSVSREKKERFSLILESASTNQTSMYLCASRGPGRNTEAFFGQGTRLTVV.